The entry that follows covers one T cell receptor beta chain sequence. The method was immunoSEQ multiplex PCR; TCRdb's version includes in-frame clones alone and lacks a portion of them. The sample yields approximately 68,000 clones, about 92% seen once. This CDR3 comprises 16 residues. V lost 5 bases, J lost 3 bases, and 11 bases stayed unmatched. CDR1 is SEHNR, CDR2 FQNEAQ, per germline (reference sequence). This entry belongs to a study of OX40 agonist ivuxolimab in advanced cancers. This chain joins TRBV7-9 and TRBJ2-3, with TRBD2 identical over 7 bases. The TCR comes from an adult with an advanced solid tumor such as melanoma, head and neck, liver or kidney cancer. The specimen comprised CD4+ or CD8+ T cells sorted from blood, sampled in a trial of the OX40 agonist ivuxolimab. The chain's CDR3 is CASSTEVGGNTDTQYF. The CDR3 DNA is TGTGCCAGCAGCACAGAAGTGGGGGGGAATACAGATACGCAGTATTTT.